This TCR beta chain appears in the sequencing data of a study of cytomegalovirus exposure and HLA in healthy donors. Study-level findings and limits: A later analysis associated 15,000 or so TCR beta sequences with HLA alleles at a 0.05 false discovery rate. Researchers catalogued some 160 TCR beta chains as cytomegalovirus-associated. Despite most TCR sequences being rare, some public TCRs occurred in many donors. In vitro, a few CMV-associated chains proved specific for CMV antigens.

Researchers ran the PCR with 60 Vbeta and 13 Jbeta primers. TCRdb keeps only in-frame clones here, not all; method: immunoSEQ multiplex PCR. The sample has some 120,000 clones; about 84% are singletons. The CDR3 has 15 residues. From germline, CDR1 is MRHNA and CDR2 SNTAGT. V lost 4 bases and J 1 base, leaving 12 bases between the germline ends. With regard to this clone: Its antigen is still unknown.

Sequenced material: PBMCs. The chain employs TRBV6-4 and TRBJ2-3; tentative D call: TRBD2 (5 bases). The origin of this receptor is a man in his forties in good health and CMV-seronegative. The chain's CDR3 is CASSGPPAGTDTQYF. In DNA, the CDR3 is TGTGCCAGCAGTGGCCCCCCAGCGGGCACAGATACGCAGTATTTT.